What follows are 27 T cell receptor beta chains derived from one specimen sequenced in a study of cytomegalovirus exposure and HLA in healthy donors. A multiplex PCR was run with 60 Vbeta primers and 13 Jbeta primers. Profiled with immunoSEQ multiplex PCR; TCRdb holds only in-frame clones, not every one. In the table there are about 120,000 clones, 60% to 85% of which are singletons. The source material was PBMCs. The receptor source for this set is a woman aged 40-49 years in good health and CMV-seropositive.

The rearrangement joins TRBV9 to TRBJ2-3; no clear D gene. The ends were cut back, 4 bases at V and 0 bases at J, with 6 bases in the middle. CDR3 length equals 13 residues. The germline V gene encodes CDR1 SGDLS and CDR2 YYNGEE. CDR3 sequence (DNA): TGTGCCAGCAGCAGAGCTAGCACAGATACGCAGTATTTT. Translation: CASSRASTDTQYF.

Points on this clone: The same CDR3 arises from other DNA sequences in this sample as well. The chain carries TRBV30 and TRBJ1-6; D may be TRBD1 (5 bases). This CDR3 contains 15 residues. The V gene's germline CDR1 is GTSNPN and CDR2 SVGIG (reference sequence). V lost 0 bases, J lost 6 bases, and 12 bases lay in between. CDR3 sequence (DNA): TGTGCCTGGAGTGTACGCGTAAGGGGTAATTCACCCCTCCACTTT. Translated: CAWSVRVRGNSPLHF.

This chain joins TRBV5-1 and TRBJ1-1; D is ambiguous. Trimming removed 0 bases from V and 5 bases from J, with 20 bases in between. Germline CDR1 and CDR2: SGHRS and YFSETQ. The length of the CDR3 is 17 residues. The CDR3 bases are TGCGCCAGCAGCTTGGGGAGGTGGGGTAGGGAGGTAACTGAAGCTTTCTTT. This encodes CASSLGRWGREVTEAFF.

The chain combines TRBV30 with TRBJ2-3, with 10 positions matching TRBD2. V was pared by 2 bases and J by 5 bases, with 7 bases of the junction left unmatched. CDR3 length equals 15 residues. Germline V gives CDR1 GTSNPN, CDR2 SVGIG (reference sequence). The CDR3 sequence: CAWSSLAGALDTQYF. For the CDR3, the DNA is TGTGCCTGGAGTTCCCTAGCGGGAGCGTTAGATACGCAGTATTTT.

The chain recombines TRBV30 with TRBJ2-7, with TRBD1 matching over 9 bases. The J segment lost 11 bases and the V segment lost 3 bases, leaving 11 bases of the junction unmatched. Germline lookup yields CDR1 GTSNPN and CDR2 SVGIG (reference sequence). This CDR3 is built from 13 residues. The CDR3 DNA follows: TGTGCCTGGAGGCGACAGGGGGGAAGAAATGAGTACTTC. It is translated as CAWRRQGGRNEYF.

The CDR3 bases are TGTGCCATTCCGCCCCTACAGGGGATCGGTGAAGCTTTCTTT. This sequence encodes CAIPPLQGIGEAFF. The chain uses TRBV19 and TRBJ1-1, with TRBD1 matching over 7 bases. The CDR3 covers 14 residues. Looked up from germline, CDR1 is LNHDA and CDR2 is SQIVND (reference sequence). Losses at the gene ends were 10 bases for V and 7 bases for J; bases not matched to a gene: 15.

The CDR3 spells CASGLVGGGSSYNSPLHF. The CDR3 DNA reads as TGTGCTAGTGGTTTGGTAGGGGGGGGCAGCTCCTATAATTCACCCCTCCACTTT. V gene TRBV12-5 combines with J gene TRBJ1-6, with a possible D match to TRBD1 (6 bases). This CDR3 is built from 18 residues. Germline V gene sequence: CDR1 LGHNT, CDR2 FRNRAP. The ends were cut back, 0 bases at V and 0 bases at J, with 12 bases in the middle.

The chain uses TRBV6-5 and TRBJ1-2, with a weak D call TRBD1 (5 bases). The germline CDR1 and CDR2 sequences are MNHEY and SVGAGI. V lost 7 bases and J lost 3, with 15 bases in between. CDR3 length: 14 amino acids. CDR3 sequence: CASTDPGGYYGYTF. In DNA form, the CDR3 reads TGTGCCAGCACCGACCCCGGGGGTTACTATGGCTACACCTTC.

The V call is TRBV4-2, the J call TRBJ2-1, with D possibly matching TRBD2 (6 bases). Germline V gene lookup returns CDR1 LGHNA and CDR2 YNFKEQ. This CDR3 contains 15 residues. Trimming stripped 0 bases from V and 3 bases from J, with 9 bases between. DNA of the CDR3: TGTGCCAGCAGCCAAGATCTAGCGTTCTACAATGAGCAGTTCTTC. It is translated as CASSQDLAFYNEQFF.

The chain links TRBV19 to TRBJ2-5; possible D gene TRBD1, 6 bases. CDR1 LNHDA and CDR2 SQIVND come from the germline V gene (reference sequence). V lost 1 base and J lost 3, with 21 bases in between. This CDR3 comprises 18 residues. The CDR3 region has the DNA TGTGCCAGTAGTATAGGGAAATCCCTGGGCAGGGGAAAAGAGACCCAGTACTTC. It translates to CASSIGKSLGRGKETQYF.

This clone was counted between two and nine times. In nucleotides, the CDR3 is TGTGCCAGCAGTTCGGGTAAGGAGGGCTCCTACAATGAGCAGTTCTTC. This translates into CASSSGKEGSYNEQFF. The chain couples TRBV28 to TRBJ2-1; the D gene is possibly TRBD2 (6 bases). The V end was cut by 4 bases, the J end by 0 bases, with 13 bases between. The V gene's germline CDR1 is MDHEN and CDR2 SYDVKM. The CDR3 loop spans 16 amino acids.

This clone has a handful of counts. V and J are TRBV5-5 and TRBJ2-5; TRBD1 agrees at 7 bases. Germline V gene lookup returns CDR1 SGHKS and CDR2 YYEKEE (reference sequence). Trimming took 4 bases from V and 4 from J; bases not matched to a gene: 10. The CDR3 has 15 amino acids. CDR3 sequence reads: CASSQGTGAGETQYF. The DNA of the CDR3 is TGTGCCAGCAGCCAAGGAACAGGGGCGGGAGAGACCCAGTACTTC.

Written as DNA, the CDR3 is TGTGCCAGCAGCTTTATAAGGGGACTCTACAATGAGCAGTTCTTC. Translating it yields CASSFIRGLYNEQFF. This chain links TRBV7-8 with TRBJ2-1; possible D gene TRBD2, 6 bases. Per germline, CDR1 SGHVS and CDR2 FQNEAQ. The ends were cut back, 3 bases at V and 3 bases at J, with 12 bases in the middle. This CDR3 is built from 15 residues.

The chain recombines TRBV15 with TRBJ2-5, with 10 bases that match TRBD2. CDR1 LNHNV and CDR2 YYDKDF come from the germline V gene (reference sequence). The CDR3 has 16 residues. With V trimmed by 0 bases and J by 7 bases, 8 bases remained unmatched. The CDR3 protein is CATSRDLSGGTGTQYF. In DNA form, the CDR3 reads TGTGCCACCAGCAGAGATCTTAGCGGGGGGACCGGGACCCAGTACTTC.

The sample holds one count of this clone. The chain uses TRBV6-5 and TRBJ1-5; 7 bases align to TRBD1. CDR1 and CDR2 (germline): MNHEY, SVGAGI. The V gene end was trimmed by 2 bases and the J gene end by 7 bases; junction bases not matched to a gene: 8. The CDR3 runs 15 residues. CDR3 sequence (DNA): TGTGCCAGCAGTTACACACAGGGGACGGGGCAGCCCCAGCATTTT. Encoded protein: CASSYTQGTGQPQHF.

Concerning this clone: The germline gene is not matched at one end of the junction; a read error may be the cause. The CDR3 reads CAISGGQGADNVQFF. The DNA for the CDR3 is TGTGCCATCAGTGGGGGACAGGGGGCAGACAATGTGCAGTTCTTC. The chain uses TRBV10-3 and TRBJ2-1; TRBD1 matches at 12 bases. Germline values: CDR1 ENHRY, CDR2 SYGVKD. CDR3 size: 15 residues.

The chain recombines TRBV19 with TRBJ1-6; 7 bases agree with TRBD1. This CDR3 contains 15 residues. CDR1 and CDR2 from the germline V gene are LNHDA and SQIVND (reference sequence). V dropped 4 bases and J dropped 9; count of bases not matched to a gene: 9. Written as DNA, the CDR3 is TGTGCCAGTAGTACCGACAGGGCAGGAGGTTCACCCCTCCACTTT. Translating gives CASSTDRAGGSPLHF. The full variable domain, its missing parts supplied by reference TRBV19 and TRBJ1-6, is DGGITQSPKYLFRKEGQNVTLSCEQNLNHDAMYWYRQDPGQGLRLIYYSQIVNDFQKGDIAEGYSVSREKKESFPLTVTSAQKNPTAFYLCASSTDRAGGSPLHFGNGTRLTVT.

V is TRBV21-1 and J is TRBJ2-7; no check of the table's D call, TRBD1, against the DNA was made. TRBV21-1 is marked as a pseudogene. The length of the CDR3 is 15 residues. CDR3 protein: CASSTHRGLGYEQYF. The CDR3 bases are TGTGCCAGCAGCACACACAGGGGATTGGGATACGAGCAGTACTTC.

CDR3 DNA: TGTGCCAGCAGTGAGGCCTGGAAGCGAGATGAAGCTTTCTTT. Translation: CASSEAWKRDEAFF. The chain carries TRBV6-1 and TRBJ1-1; D is unresolved. V lost 3 bases and J 7 bases, leaving 15 bases between the germline ends. This CDR3 spans 14 amino acids. Germline V lookup: CDR1 MNHNS, CDR2 SASEGT.

The CDR3 loop is CASSPQTGGGSEAFF. The CDR3 bases are TGTGCCAGTAGTCCCCAGACAGGGGGCGGGAGTGAAGCTTTCTTT. The chain combines TRBV19 with TRBJ1-1; 10 positions agree with TRBD1. CDR3 length: 15 residues. The germline gives CDR1 LNHDA, CDR2 SQIVND (reference sequence). Trimming cost V 5 bases and J 7 bases; bases outside gene matches: 10. Full variable domain (outside the CDR3, taken from reference TRBV19 and TRBJ1-1): DGGITQSPKYLFRKEGQNVTLSCEQNLNHDAMYWYRQDPGQGLRLIYYSQIVNDFQKGDIAEGYSVSREKKESFPLTVTSAQKNPTAFYLCASSPQTGGGSEAFFGQGTRLTVV.

This clone was counted only a few times. The V gene is TRBV6-6, the J gene TRBJ1-2, with TRBD1 matching over 7 bases. CDR3 length equals 14 residues. The trim removed 5 bases at V and 4 bases at J, leaving 7 bases unmatched. In germline, CDR1 is MNHNY, CDR2 SVGAGI (reference sequence). CDR3 residues: CASSRDSLFYGYTF. The CDR3 region has the DNA TGTGCCAGCAGTCGGGACAGCCTTTTCTATGGCTACACCTTC.

This chain joins TRBV11-2 and TRBJ2-3; D not certain. V shed 5 bases and J shed 4 bases, with 7 bases lying between them. The CDR3 loop spans 12 amino acids. CDR1 and CDR2 from the germline V gene are SGHAT and FQNNGV. The CDR3 here is CASSPGADTQYF. The CDR3 DNA sequence: TGTGCCAGCAGCCCCGGAGCAGATACGCAGTATTTT.

This clone has a single count. The chain has TRBV7-3 and TRBJ1-1, with unresolved D. V was clipped by 0 bases and J by 5 bases, with 7 bases between them. CDR3 length: 13 amino acids. Per germline, CDR1 SGHTA and CDR2 FQGTGA. The CDR3 coding sequence is TGTGCCAGCAGCTTAACTAGGGAGACTGAAGCTTTCTTT. This gives the protein CASSLTRETEAFF. Together with reference TRBV7-3 and TRBJ1-1, the CDR3 gives the full variable domain: GAGVSQTPSNKVTEKGKYVELRCDPISGHTALYWYRQSLGQGPEFLIYFQGTGAADDSGLPNDRFFAVRPEGSVSTLKIQRTERGDSAVYLCASSLTRETEAFFGQGTRLTVV.

V gene TRBV7-8 combines with J gene TRBJ1-2; 9 bases agree with TRBD1. V lost 7 bases to trimming and J lost 7 bases; unmatched junction nucleotides: 10. The germline V gene has CDR1 SGHVS and CDR2 FQNEAQ. The CDR3 covers 14 residues. The chain's CDR3 is CASTIPGQGIGYTF. CDR3 nucleotides: TGTGCCAGCACCATACCGGGACAGGGTATTGGCTACACCTTC.

V gene TRBV13 combines with J gene TRBJ1-1, with D maybe TRBD1 (5 bases). The CDR3 contains 13 residues. CDR1 PRHDT and CDR2 FYEKMQ come from the germline V gene (reference sequence). V was pared by 3 bases and J by 4 bases, with 9 bases between. The CDR3, as DNA: TGTGCCAGCAGCTTTGGGCAGGGCACTGAAGCTTTCTTT. This translates into CASSFGQGTEAFF.

This clone was picked up a small number of times. This chain links TRBV30 with TRBJ1-6; D gene unclear. Trimming removed 3 bases at V and 7 bases at J, with 7 bases between. Germline V gene data show CDR1 as GTSNPN and CDR2 as SVGIG (reference sequence). This CDR3 spans 12 amino acids. CDR3 nucleotides: TGTGCCTGGAGGGGCCTAAATTCACCCCTCCACTTT. It codes for CAWRGLNSPLHF.

CDR3 region: CASSLLRDRGDQPQHF. The CDR3 DNA sequence: TGTGCCAGCAGCCTACTCCGGGACAGGGGGGATCAGCCCCAGCATTTT. The chain recombines TRBV5-6 with TRBJ1-5, with 11 bases matching TRBD1. The CDR3 sequence is 16 residues long. Germline assignment: CDR1 SGHDT and CDR2 YYEEEE. Unmatched junction bases numbered 8, after V lost 4 bases and J lost 5 bases.